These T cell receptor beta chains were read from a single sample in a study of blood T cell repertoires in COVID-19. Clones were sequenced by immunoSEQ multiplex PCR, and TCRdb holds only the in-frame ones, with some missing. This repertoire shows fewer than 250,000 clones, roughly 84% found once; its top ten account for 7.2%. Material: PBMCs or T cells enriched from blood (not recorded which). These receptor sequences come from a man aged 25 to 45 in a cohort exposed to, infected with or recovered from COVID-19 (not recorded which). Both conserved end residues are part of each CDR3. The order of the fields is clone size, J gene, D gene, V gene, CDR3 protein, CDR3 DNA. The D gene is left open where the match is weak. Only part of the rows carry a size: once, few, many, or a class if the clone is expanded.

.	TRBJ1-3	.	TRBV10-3	CAISSWTVSNTIYF	TGTGCCATCAGTAGTTGGACAGTGTCGAACACCATATATTTT
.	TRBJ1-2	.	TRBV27	CASSSGGAYGYTF	TGTGCCAGCAGCTCGGGGGGGGCCTATGGCTACACCTTC
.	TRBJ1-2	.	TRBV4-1	CASSQEGNGGDYGYTF	TGCGCCAGCAGCCAAGAAGGGAACGGGGGGGACTATGGCTACACCTTC
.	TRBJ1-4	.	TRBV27	CASSPNEGKLFF	TGTGCCAGCAGCCCTAATGAGGGAAAACTGTTTTTT
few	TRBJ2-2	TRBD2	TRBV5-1	CASSLVTSGSTPGELFF	TGCGCCAGCAGCTTGGTGACTAGCGGGAGTACCCCCGGGGAGCTGTTTTTT
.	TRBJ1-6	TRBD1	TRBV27	CASSLSGQGYNSPLHF	TGTGCCAGCAGTTTATCTGGACAGGGTTATAATTCACCCCTCCACTTT
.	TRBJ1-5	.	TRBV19	CASIETGSNQPQHF	TGTGCCAGTATCGAGACGGGGAGCAATCAGCCCCAGCATTTT
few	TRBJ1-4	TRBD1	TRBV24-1	CATSVGTGAYEKLFF	TGTGCCACCAGTGTGGGGACAGGCGCCTATGAAAAACTGTTTTTT
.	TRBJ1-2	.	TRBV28	CASSLSGGYGYTF	TGTGCCAGCAGTTTATCGGGGGGGTACGGCTACACCTTC
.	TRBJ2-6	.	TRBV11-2	CASSLRTTGANVLTF	TGTGCCAGCAGCTTAAGAACTACAGGGGCCAACGTCCTGACTTTC
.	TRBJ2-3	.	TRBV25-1	CASTPPPGKSTDTQYF	TGTGCCAGCACCCCGCCCCCAGGGAAAAGCACAGATACGCAGTATTTT
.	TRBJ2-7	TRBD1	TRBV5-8	CASGGWGQGRYEQYF	TGTGCCAGCGGGGGTTGGGGACAGGGTCGCTACGAGCAGTACTTC
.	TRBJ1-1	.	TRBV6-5	CASRGPEAFF	TGTGCCAGCAGGGGGCCTGAAGCTTTCTTT
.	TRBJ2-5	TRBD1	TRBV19	CASSLTGGRETQYF	TGTGCCAGTAGTCTGACAGGGGGCAGAGAGACCCAGTACTTC
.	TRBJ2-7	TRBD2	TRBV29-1	CSVRGLAGNTAYEQYF	TGCAGCGTTAGGGGACTAGCGGGAAATACTGCCTACGAGCAGTACTTC
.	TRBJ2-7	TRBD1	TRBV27	CASSYGTGGTYEQYF	TGTGCCAGCAGTTACGGGACAGGGGGCACCTACGAGCAGTACTTC
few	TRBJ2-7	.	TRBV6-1	CASSESVMGSYEQYF	TGTGCCAGCAGTGAAAGCGTGATGGGTTCCTACGAGCAGTACTTC
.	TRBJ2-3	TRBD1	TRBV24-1	CATSDSGTGGGTQYF	TGTGCCACCAGTGACTCCGGGACAGGGGGCGGTACGCAGTATTTT
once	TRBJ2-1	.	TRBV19	CASSKKRNNEQFF	TGTGCCAGTAGTAAAAAGCGGAACAATGAGCAGTTCTTC
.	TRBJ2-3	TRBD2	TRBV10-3	CAISGTSPDTQYF	TGTGCCATCAGTGGGACTAGCCCAGATACGCAGTATTTT
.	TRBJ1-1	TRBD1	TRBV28	CASSLRQGGKTEAFF	TGTGCCAGCAGTTTACGACAGGGGGGGAAGACTGAAGCTTTCTTT
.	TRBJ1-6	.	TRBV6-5	CASSYAPGTISSPLHF	TGTGCCAGCAGTTACGCCCCCGGGACTATCTCTTCACCCCTCCACTTT
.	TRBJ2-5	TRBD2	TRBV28	CASSLPGLAGVQETQYF	TGTGCCAGCAGCTTACCGGGACTAGCGGGAGTGCAAGAGACCCAGTACTTC
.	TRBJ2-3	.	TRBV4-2	CASRELAGLGDTQYF	TGTGCCAGCCGAGAGCTGGCGGGCCTCGGGGATACGCAGTATTTT
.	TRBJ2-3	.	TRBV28	CASSLSGISGNPDTQYF	TGTGCCAGCAGTCTCTCAGGTATATCAGGGAACCCAGATACGCAGTATTTT
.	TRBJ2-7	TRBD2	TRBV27	CASRNRLSGSSYEQYF	TGTGCCAGCAGGAACCGACTTAGCGGGAGCTCCTACGAGCAGTACTTC
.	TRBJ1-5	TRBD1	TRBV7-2	CASSSGTGSNQPQHF	TGTGCCAGCAGCTCCGGGACAGGGAGCAATCAGCCCCAGCATTTT
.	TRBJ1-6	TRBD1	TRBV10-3	CAISAGTGGIGGSPLHF	TGTGCCATCAGTGCCGGGACAGGCGGGATTGGGGGATCACCCCTCCACTTT
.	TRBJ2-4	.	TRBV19	CASRQADIQYF	TGTGCCAGTAGACAGGCAGACATTCAGTACTTC
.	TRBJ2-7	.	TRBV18	CASSPQLSGGTGEQYF	TGTGCCAGCTCACCACAGCTCTCAGGGGGGACGGGCGAGCAGTACTTC
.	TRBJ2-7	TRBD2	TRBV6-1	CASSEATSWTYEQYF	TGTGCCAGCAGTGAAGCGACTAGCTGGACCTACGAGCAGTACTTC
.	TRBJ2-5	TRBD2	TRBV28	CASSFIAGRIYEETQYF	TGTGCCAGCAGTTTTATAGCGGGTAGGATCTACGAAGAGACCCAGTACTTC
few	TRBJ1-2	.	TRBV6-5	CASSTRDIPSGYTF	TGTGCCAGCAGCACCCGGGACATCCCTTCGGGCTACACCTTC
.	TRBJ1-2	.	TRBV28	CASRGGLFGYTF	TGTGCCAGCAGAGGGGGTCTCTTTGGCTACACCTTC
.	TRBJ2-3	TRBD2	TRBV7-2	CASSAGLARDTQYF	TGTGCCAGCAGCGCCGGACTAGCAAGGGATACGCAGTATTTT
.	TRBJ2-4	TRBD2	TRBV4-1	CASSQDQLAVKNIQYF	TGCGCCAGCAGCCAAGATCAACTAGCGGTCAAAAACATTCAGTACTTC
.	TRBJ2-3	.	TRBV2	CASSESGMAFTDTQYF	TGTGCCAGCAGTGAGTCAGGGATGGCCTTCACAGATACGCAGTATTTT
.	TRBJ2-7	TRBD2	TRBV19	CASSFLGLAGVEQYF	TGTGCCAGTAGTTTTCTCGGACTAGCGGGAGTCGAGCAGTACTTC
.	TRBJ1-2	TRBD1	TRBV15	CATSRDQGQGKLGYTF	TGTGCCACCAGCAGGGATCAGGGACAGGGGAAGCTCGGCTACACCTTC
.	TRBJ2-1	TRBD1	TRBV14	CASRRQGTNLGEQFF	TGTGCCAGCAGGAGACAGGGGACAAACCTTGGTGAGCAGTTCTTC
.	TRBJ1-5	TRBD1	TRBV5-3	CARSDRTGESNQPQHF	TGTGCCAGAAGCGACCGGACAGGGGAGAGCAATCAGCCCCAGCATTTT
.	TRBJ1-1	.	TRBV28	CASSFRNTEAFF	TGTGCCAGCAGTTTCCGGAACACTGAAGCTTTCTTT
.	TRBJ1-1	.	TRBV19	CASSIFGSGFRRSFF	TGTGCCAGTAGTATCTTTGGCAGCGGATTTAGAAGATCTTTCTTT
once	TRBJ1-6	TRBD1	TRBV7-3	CASSLGAGGAGSPLHF	TGTGCCAGCAGCTTAGGGGCAGGGGGCGCAGGATCACCCCTCCACTTT